This T cell receptor beta chain was profiled in a study of regulatory T cells in long-lasting Graves disease. Sample time point: newly diagnosed GD, antithyroid drugs for less than 3 months. Isolated PBMC RNA provided the starting material for the TCR library. Germline lookup yields CDR1 LGHDT and CDR2 YNNKEL (reference sequence). The CDR3 consists of 14 residues. For TCR beta, libraries came from iRepertoire HTBI primers and Arm-PCR of CDR3 regions. Authors' processing steps: Segment identification across samples yielded 60 to 80 TRBV and more than twelve TRBJ segments. MiXCR was run by TCRdb on the multiplex PCR reads, yielding one entry per CDR3 protein. These V and J calls derive from TCRdb rather than the authors' analysis. The table has more than 300,000 distinct CDR3 sequences, roughly 17% seen once. On this clonotype itself: Its cognate antigen is unknown. A single base separates this from a much larger clone, so it may be a read error.

General study points: Between persistent patients, about 2,500 public clonotypes were shared, exceeding the 950 to 1,000 shared between new patients. There were preferences for TRBV28, TRBJ1-2 and TRBJ2-5 in persistent disease.

This sample also appeared in a second study, on T cells in Graves' hyperthyroidism and ophthalmopathy. From that paper: Primed by the HTBI set, a first-round RT-PCR was run on the TCR CDR3.

This clonotype was sampled from a woman aged 18-29 years with Graves disease. The sample here was peripheral blood mononuclear cells (PBMCs), taken at new diagnosis, from a patient treated with antithyroid drugs. The gene calls are TRBV3-1 and TRBJ2-7, with D perhaps TRBD2 (6 bases). The CDR3 loop reads CASSQEGLRFAQYF. The CDR3 nucleotides are TGCGCCAGCAGCCAAGAGGGACTCCGCTTCGCGCAGTACTTC.